The source of this T cell receptor beta chain is a study of blood T cell repertoires in COVID-19. Clones were sequenced by immunoSEQ multiplex PCR, and TCRdb holds only the in-frame ones, with some missing. Of about 17,000 clones in the sample, about nine tenths are singletons; the top ten hold around a sixth. The V end was cut by 5 bases, the J end by 0 bases, with 22 bases between. Germline-derived CDR1 and CDR2 are MDHEN and SYDVKM. There are 18 residues in the CDR3. The chain uses TRBV28 and TRBJ1-1, with a weak D call TRBD1 (6 bases). Sequenced sample: peripheral blood. The clonotype comes from a man aged 50-59 years with active COVID-19. This CDR3 reads CASSPPPGQRFMNTEAFF. The CDR3 bases are TGTGCCAGCAGTCCCCCGCCGGGACAACGATTCATGAACACTGAAGCTTTCTTT.